A selection of T cell receptor beta chains follows, all from one sample in a study of blood T cell repertoires in COVID-19. The protocol was immunoSEQ multiplex PCR, while the TCRdb copy is restricted to in-frame clones and leaves out a portion. This sample has 200,000 to 300,000 clones, with around nine tenths found just once. The sequencing input was peripheral blood. The receptors shown here come from a man under 40 with active or convalescent COVID-19. Both conserved end residues are part of each CDR3. Fields, in order: V gene, clone size, J gene, CDR3 protein. Size values are once, few and many counts, or a class for expanded clones, and some rows have none.

V: TRBV7-2; size: few; J: TRBJ2-5; CDR3: CASSDNTLNQETQYF
V: TRBV4-3; size: once; J: TRBJ1-6; CDR3: CASSRTGGQSYNSPLHF
V: TRBV5-1; size: .; J: TRBJ1-3; CDR3: CASSTYRGEGGNTIYF
V: TRBV2; size: .; J: TRBJ1-2; CDR3: CASRGEQGEFYGYTF
V: TRBV7-9; size: .; J: TRBJ2-3; CDR3: CASSTLRGMRPDTQYF
V: TRBV7-3; size: .; J: TRBJ2-1; CDR3: CASSFQRGNNEQFF
V: TRBV15; size: once; J: TRBJ1-5; CDR3: CATSRNRNSNQPQHF
V: TRBV9; size: .; J: TRBJ1-4; CDR3: CASSVHSGTNEKLFF
V: TRBV5-4; size: .; J: TRBJ1-6; CDR3: CASSFINSPLHF
V: TRBV3-1/TRBV3-2; size: .; J: TRBJ1-4; CDR3: CASSPPQINEKLFF
V: TRBV28; size: .; J: TRBJ2-1; CDR3: CASSSGVPYNEQFF
V: TRBV7-2; size: .; J: TRBJ1-1; CDR3: CASSATVNTEAFF
V: TRBV4-1; size: .; J: TRBJ2-7; CDR3: CASSQGTSDHEQYF
V: TRBV19; size: .; J: TRBJ1-1; CDR3: CASSMAGMNTEAFF
V: TRBV5-4; size: .; J: TRBJ1-1; CDR3: CASSLGEHGTEAFF
V: TRBV7-9; size: few; J: TRBJ2-1; CDR3: CASSPRGTSYNEQFF
V: TRBV6-2/TRBV6-3; size: few; J: TRBJ1-1; CDR3: CASSYELQGSNTEAFF
V: TRBV27; size: .; J: TRBJ2-2; CDR3: CASRGLAGSTGELFF
V: TRBV2; size: .; J: TRBJ1-5; CDR3: CASRGQGSRHQPQHF
V: TRBV6-5; size: .; J: TRBJ1-4; CDR3: CASSNDRGSNEKLFF
V: TRBV10-3; size: .; J: TRBJ1-3; CDR3: CASARQGAAGNTIYF
V: TRBV4-3; size: .; J: TRBJ1-2; CDR3: CASSQEIRGNYGYTF
V: TRBV19; size: .; J: TRBJ1-2; CDR3: CASSMWESYGYTF
V: TRBV11-2; size: .; J: TRBJ2-1; CDR3: CASSLESGGLPYNEQFF
V: TRBV12-3/TRBV12-4; size: .; J: TRBJ1-1; CDR3: CASSRQGNTEAFF
V: TRBV5-4; size: once; J: TRBJ1-4; CDR3: CASSFGQGFNEKLFF
V: TRBV7-9; size: .; J: TRBJ1-5; CDR3: CASSLDASQPQHF
V: TRBV19; size: .; J: TRBJ1-2; CDR3: CASNPAIGQGLLYGYTF
V: TRBV29-1; size: .; J: TRBJ1-4; CDR3: CSVEEAGTGSVKLFF
V: TRBV4-1; size: .; J: TRBJ1-6; CDR3: CASSHGAVTSPLHF